This is a list of T cell receptor beta chains from one sample in a study of shared clonotypes between healthy human individuals. Profiling relied on immunoSEQ multiplex PCR, and the TCRdb table lists in-frame clones only, not all of them. The table has 2 million to 2.5 million clones, nearly 97% seen once; the top ten hold approximately 0.13%. The sample comprised naive CD4+ T cells sorted from blood. The receptors were sampled from a young man in good health. The conserved cysteine and the conserved F or W are not part of the CDR3 here.

TRBV29-1	TRBJ2-1	SVDQAPSYNEQF
TRBV2	TRBJ1-3	ASTPRGPWSSGNTIY
TRBV28	TRBJ1-5	ASSLSRLRNQPQH
TRBV30	TRBJ2-5	AFGQGAKTQY
TRBV18	TRBJ1-5	ASSPPGQGANQPQH
TRBV6-6	TRBJ2-7	ASSRDLLYEQY
TRBV1	TRBJ1-2	TSSPVERVDGYT
TRBV5-6	TRBJ1-4	ASSSDGLRQKLF
TRBV7-9	TRBJ1-2	ASSTSLYGYT
TRBV29-1	TRBJ2-5	SVEQGPQY
TRBV2	TRBJ1-1	ASSDEANTEAF
TRBV2	TRBJ1-6	ASSERAGDTSPLH
TRBV18	TRBJ1-5	ASSPGTVHQPQH
TRBV10-2	TRBJ2-5	ASSTSVLETQY
TRBV9	TRBJ1-2	ASSYAQGSYGYT
TRBV30	TRBJ2-3	AWSVSDTQY
TRBV19	TRBJ2-4	ATQQGKSNIQY
TRBV27	TRBJ2-3	ASSLSWDPTDTQY
TRBV5-5	TRBJ2-7	ASSLGPEPYEQY
TRBV27	TRBJ1-5	ASSSGTDSNQPQH
TRBV30	TRBJ2-7	AWSEPGGPYEQY
TRBV14	TRBJ2-3	ASSQVMRTDTQY
TRBV4-1	TRBJ2-2	ASSQRPGRNTGELF
TRBV5-1	TRBJ1-5	ASSGGGKDQPQH
TRBV5-4	TRBJ1-4	ASSLAVVRGPEKLF
TRBV9	TRBJ2-7	ASSVGQPPYEQY
TRBV5-6	TRBJ1-3	ASSFHPGPGNTIY
TRBV10-2	TRBJ2-5	ASSESVAAQETQY
TRBV5-1	TRBJ1-1	ASSLRGDTEAF
TRBV6-5	TRBJ1-3	ASSPSANSGNTIY
TRBV7-3	TRBJ2-5	ASSLRADTQETQY
TRBV2	TRBJ2-7	ASSGGGYEQY
TRBV7-9	TRBJ2-1	ASSLDRGTPYNEQF
TRBV5-8	TRBJ1-2	ASSLGTGGDGYT
TRBV4-1	TRBJ2-3	ASSEFSESGADTQY
TRBV5-1	TRBJ1-1	ASSLDSPVVQGYTEAF
TRBV21-1	TRBJ1-5	AREQPGEPETRASRESNQPQH
TRBV5-4	TRBJ2-1	ASSPDSGSYNEQF
TRBV10-3	TRBJ1-1	AISEYRGQTEAF
TRBV6-6	TRBJ1-5	ASSQQGLRQPQH
TRBV5-1	TRBJ2-1	ASSWTDYNEQF
TRBV27	TRBJ2-7	ASRRTSGTYEQY
TRBV7-2	TRBJ1-1	ASSPQGQGNTEAF
TRBV6-1	TRBJ1-2	ASSEDGRPDGYT
TRBV5-1	TRBJ1-1	ASRIAPNTEAF
TRBV10-3	TRBJ2-5	AISGGDGGTQY
TRBV5-1	TRBJ1-1	ASSLGRPGATEAF
TRBV10-3	TRBJ2-5	AISLAGVRETQY
TRBV6-5	TRBJ2-4	ASSSGASEAKNIQY
TRBV7-2	TRBJ2-5	ASSVIGRETQY
TRBV18	TRBJ2-7	ASSPPSTGISYEQY
TRBV30	TRBJ1-2	AWSSLQIRYGYT
TRBV6-6	TRBJ1-2	ASSYLGQGTNYGYT
TRBV6-6	TRBJ1-2	ASSTPGQSSYGYT
TRBV21-1	TRBJ2-5	ASSKAGTSGQETQY
TRBV9	TRBJ1-2	ASSVGLANYGYT
TRBV5-4	TRBJ2-2	ASSLDGRRDGGELF